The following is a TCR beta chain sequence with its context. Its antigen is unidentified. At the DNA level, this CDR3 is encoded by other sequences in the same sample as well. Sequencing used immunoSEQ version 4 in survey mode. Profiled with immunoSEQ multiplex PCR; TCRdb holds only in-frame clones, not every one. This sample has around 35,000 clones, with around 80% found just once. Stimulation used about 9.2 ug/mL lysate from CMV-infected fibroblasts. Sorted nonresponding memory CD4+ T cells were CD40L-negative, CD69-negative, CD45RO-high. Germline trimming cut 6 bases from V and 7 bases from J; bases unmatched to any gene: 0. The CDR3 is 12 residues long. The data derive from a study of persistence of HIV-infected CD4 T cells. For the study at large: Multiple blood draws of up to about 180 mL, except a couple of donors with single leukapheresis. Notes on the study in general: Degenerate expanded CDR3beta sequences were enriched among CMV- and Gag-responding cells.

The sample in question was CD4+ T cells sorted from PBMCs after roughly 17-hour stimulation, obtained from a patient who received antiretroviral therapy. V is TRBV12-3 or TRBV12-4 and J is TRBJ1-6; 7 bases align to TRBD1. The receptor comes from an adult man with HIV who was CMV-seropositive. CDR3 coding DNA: TGTGCCAGCAGCAGGGGGAATTCACCCCTCCACTTT. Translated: CASSRGNSPLHF.